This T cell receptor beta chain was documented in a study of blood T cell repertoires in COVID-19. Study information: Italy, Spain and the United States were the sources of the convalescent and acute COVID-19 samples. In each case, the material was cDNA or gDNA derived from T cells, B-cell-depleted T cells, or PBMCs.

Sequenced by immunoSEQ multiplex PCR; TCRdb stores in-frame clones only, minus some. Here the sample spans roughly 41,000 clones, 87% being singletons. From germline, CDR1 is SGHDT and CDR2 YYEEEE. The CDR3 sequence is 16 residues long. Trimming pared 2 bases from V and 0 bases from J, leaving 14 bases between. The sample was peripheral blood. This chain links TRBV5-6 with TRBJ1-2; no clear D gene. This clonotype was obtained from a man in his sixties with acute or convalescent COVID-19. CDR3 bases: TGTGCCAGCAGCTTTGGGCAGCTACCTCCTAACTATGGCTACACCTTC. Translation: CASSFGQLPPNYGYTF. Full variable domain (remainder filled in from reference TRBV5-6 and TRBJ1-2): DAGVTQSPTHLIKTRGQQVTLRCSPKSGHDTVSWYQQALGQGPQFIFQYYEEEERQRGNFPDRFSGHQFPNYSSELNVNALLLGDSALYLCASSFGQLPPNYGYTFGSGTRLTVV.